This T cell receptor (beta chain) was found in a study of CD8 T cells in ankylosing spondylitis. Study results and limitations: Under 10 highly homologous variants formed a TCR beta motif that appeared characteristic of ankylosing spondylitis blood.

This clonotype came up many times. Its antigen is undetermined. A quantitative 5'-RACE method, one with molecular barcodes, was used to make TCR beta libraries. TCRdb ran MiXCR on the 5' RACE reads and lists one entry per CDR3 protein. Here the sample spans more than 300,000 distinct CDR3 sequences, 7% to 9% being singletons. Germline V gives CDR1 SQVTM, CDR2 ANQGSEA. V gave up 8 bases and J gave up 0 bases; unmatched junction bases: 28. The CDR3 runs to 21 residues. J is TRBJ2-1 and V is TRBV29-1, with TRBD1 matching over 7 bases. Sequenced material: blood, either unsorted or a sorted T cell fraction (not recorded which). This clonotype originated in a male donor with ankylosing spondylitis. DNA of the CDR3: TGCAGCACCGACAGGGAAGTATCCCCTTATTTGGGGGATAGCTCCTACAATGAGCAGTTCTTC. This encodes CSTDREVSPYLGDSSYNEQFF.